This TCR beta chain was sequenced during a study of blood T cell repertoires in COVID-19. Study-level background: Sources were T cells, B-cell-depleted T cells, or PBMCs; the material itself was cDNA or gDNA.

Original processing methods: Nucleated cell number was recorded as an estimate derived from reference gene primer amplification. Sequenced by immunoSEQ multiplex PCR; TCRdb stores in-frame clones only, minus some. From that table come the V and J calls and clone size; the DNA was used to work out D and trimming. The data show 150,000 to 200,000 clones, 89% seen once. Germline V gives CDR1 SGHAT, CDR2 FQNNGV. Trimming at V came to 5 bases and at J to 9 bases, leaving 6 bases not matched to a gene. CDR3 length: 14 residues. Participants spanned ages about 18 to 89 years and resided in 20 to 30 US areas.

Sequencing was carried out using PBMCs or T cells enriched from blood (not recorded which). The origin of this receptor is a woman aged 18-35 years who had recovered from COVID-19. The chain links TRBV11-2 to TRBJ1-6; 8 nucleotides match TRBD1. CDR3 in amino acids: CASSLGQGSSPLHF. The CDR3 region has the DNA TGTGCCAGCAGCCTTGGACAGGGAAGTTCACCCCTCCACTTT.